What follows are 9 T cell receptor beta chains derived from one specimen sequenced in a study of radiation and T cells in renal cell carcinoma. TCRdb's table, derived via immunoSEQ multiplex PCR, lists solely in-frame clones and lacks some. The repertoire holds tens of thousands of clones, with about 86% as singletons. Stated time point: blood 2 weeks post-SBRT. Treatment described: 15 Gy SBRT to primary tumor, nephrectomy 4 weeks later. The material was blood, obtained from a patient whose treatment included radiotherapy and nephrectomy. These TCRs come from a woman aged 50 to 60 with renal cell carcinoma.

The rearrangement uses TRBV5-1 and TRBJ2-3; D perhaps matches TRBD1 (6 bases). Per the germline V gene, CDR1 is SGHRS and CDR2 is YFSETQ. There are 15 residues in the CDR3. The V gene lost 2 bases and the J gene lost 3 bases, with 13 bases spanning the gap. CDR3 amino acids: CASSLVGAGTDTQYF. The CDR3 DNA reads as TGCGCCAGCAGCTTAGTGGGGGCTGGGACAGATACGCAGTATTTT. The whole variable domain, remainder taken from reference TRBV5-1 and TRBJ2-3, is KAGVTQTPRYLIKTRGQQVTLSCSPISGHRSVSWYQQTPGQGLQFLFEYFSETQRNKGNFPGRFSGRQFSNSRSEMNVSTLELGDSALYLCASSLVGAGTDTQYFGPGTRLTVL.

This rearrangement joins TRBV5-1 to TRBJ1-4, with 9 bases lining up with TRBD1. Germline V gives CDR1 SGHRS, CDR2 YFSETQ. This CDR3 comprises 16 residues. V shed 4 bases and J 6 bases; nucleotides not matched to a gene: 10. The CDR3: CASSGTETGGDEKLFF. The DNA of the CDR3 is TGCGCCAGCAGCGGAACTGAGACAGGGGGGGATGAAAAACTGTTTTTT.

V usage is TRBV5-1 and J usage is TRBJ2-7, with D possibly being TRBD1 (5 bases). Trimming left V 2 bases short and J 2 bases short, with 11 bases between. The germline CDR1 and CDR2 sequences are SGHRS and YFSETQ. The length of the CDR3 is 14 residues. In nucleotides, the CDR3 is TGCGCCAGCAGCTTCGGTCCAGGGACCTACGAGCAGTACTTC. Residues: CASSFGPGTYEQYF.

The V gene is TRBV13, the J gene TRBJ2-7; D gene uncertain. The V end was cut by 0 bases, the J end by 3 bases, with 9 bases between. This CDR3 region has 14 residues. Germline V gene data show CDR1 as PRHDT and CDR2 as FYEKMQ (reference sequence). The CDR3 sequence is CASSLGSAYYEQYF. The CDR3, as DNA: TGTGCCAGCAGCTTAGGTTCAGCGTACTACGAGCAGTACTTC.

A note on this clone: This specimen includes other DNA sequences encoding the same CDR3. V usage is TRBV5-1 and J usage is TRBJ2-5; D unclear. In germline, CDR1 is SGHRS, CDR2 YFSETQ. There are 12 residues in the CDR3. Deletions cut 0 bases from V and 4 bases from J, with 4 bases between. The DNA for the CDR3 is TGCGCCAGCAGCTTGGATTTAGAGACCCAGTACTTC. Translated, it gives CASSLDLETQYF. The full variable domain, completed using reference TRBV5-1 and TRBJ2-5, is KAGVTQTPRYLIKTRGQQVTLSCSPISGHRSVSWYQQTPGQGLQFLFEYFSETQRNKGNFPGRFSGRQFSNSRSEMNVSTLELGDSALYLCASSLDLETQYFGPGTRLLVL.

This clone was found a few times. The chain recombines TRBV5-4 with TRBJ1-1, with D perhaps matching TRBD1 (5 bases). This CDR3 comprises 13 residues. Trimming shortened V by 4 bases and J by 1 base, and 8 bases separated the two germline ends. Germline lookup yields CDR1 SGHNT and CDR2 YYREEE (reference sequence). The DNA of the CDR3 is TGTGCCAGCAGCCGGGGCGAGAACACTGAAGCTTTCTTT. Translated: CASSRGENTEAFF. The full variable domain, completed using reference TRBV5-4 and TRBJ1-1, is ETGVTQSPTHLIKTRGQQVTLRCSSQSGHNTVSWYQQALGQGPQFIFQYYREEENGRGNFPPRFSGLQFPNYSSELNVNALELDDSALYLCASSRGENTEAFFGQGTRLTVV.

In this sample, this clone turned up once. The chain employs TRBV6-1 and TRBJ2-5; D gene uncertain. From germline, CDR1 is MNHNS and CDR2 SASEGT. The CDR3 consists of 14 residues. Trimming pared 8 bases from V and 5 bases from J, leaving 18 bases between. The CDR3 DNA is TGTGCCAGCCGTACCGCCCATATATCGGAGACCCAGTACTTC. Translated: CASRTAHISETQYF.

This clone was seen a handful of times. The chain recombines TRBV6-5 with TRBJ1-2, with TRBD1 as a possible D gene (5 bases). V was trimmed by 0 bases and J by 8 bases, leaving 10 bases between them. Germline-derived CDR1 and CDR2 are MNHEY and SVGAGI. The CDR3 spans 13 residues. CDR3 coding DNA: TGTGCCAGCAGTTACTCAGGGGTTGGGGGCTACACCTTC. It translates to CASSYSGVGGYTF.

V and J are TRBV7-2 and TRBJ2-5; 8 nucleotides align to TRBD1. J was trimmed by 3 bases and V by 5 bases; bases with no gene match: 5. This CDR3 is built from 14 residues. Germline values: CDR1 SGHTA, CDR2 FQGNSA. This chain's CDR3 is CASSRGGQEETQYF. For the CDR3, the DNA is TGTGCCAGCAGCCGAGGGGGACAGGAAGAGACCCAGTACTTC.